This record looks at one TCR beta chain sequence and its context. The antigen is not known. The source of the sample is a study of shared clonotypes between healthy human individuals. Study-wide findings and caveats: Approximately 5% was the fraction of naive CD4 clonotypes found shared across several donors. It was expected that sequencing depth would affect clonotype sharing among donors.

Once extracted for a subset, genomic DNA was divided evenly among several immunoSEQ plates. Only in-frame clones appear in the TCRdb table, and some are missing; sequencing was by immunoSEQ multiplex PCR. The profile shows around 2,000,000 clones, 85% to 95% of them singletons. V gave up 2 bases and J gave up 4 bases; unmatched junction bases: 8. The germline V gene has CDR1 SGHRS and CDR2 YFSETQ. The CDR3 loop spans 17 amino acids. The naive CD8 population came from CD45RO-negative cells selected for CCR7, without terminally differentiated effector memory CD45RA+ cells. Sequencing was done on a sample of naive CD8+ T cells sorted from blood. The sequence was obtained from a man aged 18 to 30 in good health. The rearrangement joins TRBV5-1 to TRBJ1-6; 8 bases line up with TRBD1. DNA of the CDR3: TGCGCCAGCAGCTTAACGCCGACAGGGGAGTATAATTCACCCCTCCACTTT. It encodes CASSLTPTGEYNSPLHF.